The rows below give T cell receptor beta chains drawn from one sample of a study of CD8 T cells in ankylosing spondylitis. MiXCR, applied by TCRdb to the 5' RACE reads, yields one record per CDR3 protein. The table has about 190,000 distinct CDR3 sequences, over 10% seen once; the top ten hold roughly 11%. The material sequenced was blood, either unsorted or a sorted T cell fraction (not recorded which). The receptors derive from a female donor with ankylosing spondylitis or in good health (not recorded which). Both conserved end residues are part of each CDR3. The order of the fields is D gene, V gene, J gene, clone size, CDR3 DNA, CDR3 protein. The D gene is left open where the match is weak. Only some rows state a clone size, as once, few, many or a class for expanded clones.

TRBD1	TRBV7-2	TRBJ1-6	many	TGTGCCAGCAGCTTACTAGCCCGGGACAGGCAAAATTCACCCCTCCACTTT	CASSLLARDRQNSPLHF
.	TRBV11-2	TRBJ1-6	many	TGTGCCAGCAGCACTGGGACTGACTATTCACCCCTCCACTTT	CASSTGTDYSPLHF
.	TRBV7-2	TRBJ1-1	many	TGTGCCAGCAGCTTAGACTGGGGATCAGCTTTCTTT	CASSLDWGSAFF
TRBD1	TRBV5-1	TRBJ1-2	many	TGCGCCAGCAGCTTCGGGACAGGTGGTGAAAGCTACACCTTC	CASSFGTGGESYTF
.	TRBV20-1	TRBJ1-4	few	TGCAGTGCTAGGCCCGGGGGCGAAGAAAAACTGTTTTTT	CSARPGGEEKLFF
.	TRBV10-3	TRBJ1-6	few	TGTGCCATCAGTGAGTCCCGAGATTCACCCCTCCACTTT	CAISESRDSPLHF
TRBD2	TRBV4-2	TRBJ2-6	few	TGTGCCAGCAGCCACCCGCGGGGGGGCGGAAGCTCTGGGGCCAACGTCCTGACTTTC	CASSHPRGGGSSGANVLTF
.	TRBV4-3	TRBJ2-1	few	TGCGCCAGCAGCCAAGATCCCCTGACAGCGATTGAGCAGTTCTTC	CASSQDPLTAIEQFF
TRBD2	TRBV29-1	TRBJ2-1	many	TGCAGCGTGTACGCGGGAGGTTCGGGGAATGAGCAGTTCTTC	CSVYAGGSGNEQFF
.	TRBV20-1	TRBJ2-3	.	TGTACGTTAGGCCCCCGCACAGATACGCAGTATTTT	CTLGPRTDTQYF
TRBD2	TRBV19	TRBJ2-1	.	TGTGCCAGTAGTACCCAGGGAGGGGACTCCTACAATGAGCAGTTCTTC	CASSTQGGDSYNEQFF
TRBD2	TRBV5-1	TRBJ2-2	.	TGCGCCAGCAGCCCAGAGGCGCTAGCGGCCACCGGGGAGCTGTTTTTT	CASSPEALAATGELFF
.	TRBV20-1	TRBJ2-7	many	TGCAGTGCTAGACAGGACTACGAGCAGTACTTC	CSARQDYEQYF
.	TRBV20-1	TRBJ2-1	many	TGCAGTGCTAGATTCCCCGGCCAGAATGAGCAGTTCTTC	CSARFPGQNEQFF
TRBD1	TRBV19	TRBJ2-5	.	TGTGCCAGTAGTACACCCCGGGACAGAATACAAGAGACCCAGTACTTC	CASSTPRDRIQETQYF
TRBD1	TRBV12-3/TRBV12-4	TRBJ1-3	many	TGTGCCAGCAGACCCGGGACAGGGGGAAACACCATATATTTT	CASRPGTGGNTIYF
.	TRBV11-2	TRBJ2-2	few	TGTGCCAGCAGCTTAAATTGGGGAGCCCTGTTCGCGAACACCGGGGAGCTGTTTTTT	CASSLNWGALFANTGELFF
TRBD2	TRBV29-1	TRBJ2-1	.	TGCAGCGTTGAACTAGCGGGAGGCTACAATGAGCAGTTCTTC	CSVELAGGYNEQFF
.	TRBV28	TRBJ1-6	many	TGTGCCAGCCAACCCAACGGTAATTCACCCCTCCACTTT	CASQPNGNSPLHF
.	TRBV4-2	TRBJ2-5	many	TGTGCCAGCAGCCAAGATCTACAGACCCAGTACTTC	CASSQDLQTQYF
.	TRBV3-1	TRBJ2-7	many	TGTGCCAGCAGCCCCGTAAGCGGCACCTACGAGCAGTACTTC	CASSPVSGTYEQYF
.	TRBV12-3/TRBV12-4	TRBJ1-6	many	TGTGCCAGCGCAGGCCAGAATAATTCACCCCTCCACTTT	CASAGQNNSPLHF
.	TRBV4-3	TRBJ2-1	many	TGCGCCAGCAGCCAAGATCTGGGGTCAAACAATGAGCAGTTCTTC	CASSQDLGSNNEQFF
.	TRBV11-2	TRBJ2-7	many	TGTGCCAGCAGCTTAGGAGGAGTGGGCGTCTACGAGCAGTACTTC	CASSLGGVGVYEQYF
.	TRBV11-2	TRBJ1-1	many	TGTGCCAGCAGCTTAGATCCGGGTGAAGCTTTCTTT	CASSLDPGEAFF
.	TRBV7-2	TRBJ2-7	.	TGTGCCAGCAAGTTTATGAGCAGCACCTACGAGCAGTACTTC	CASKFMSSTYEQYF
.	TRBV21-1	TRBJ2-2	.	TGTGCCAGCTTTTTACGGCGACAGGGGGCAACCGGGGAGCTGTTTTTT	CASFLRRQGATGELFF
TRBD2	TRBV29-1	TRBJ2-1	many	TGCAGCGCTAGACCCCTAGCGGATCTCTCCTACAATGAGCAGTTCTTC	CSARPLADLSYNEQFF
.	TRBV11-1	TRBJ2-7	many	TGTGCCAGCAGCTTAGGCATTAACTACGAGCAGTACTTC	CASSLGINYEQYF
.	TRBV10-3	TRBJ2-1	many	TGTGCCAGCTCGACTAGTGGTTATGAGCAGTTCTTC	CASSTSGYEQFF
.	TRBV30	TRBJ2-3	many	TGTGCCTGGAGTGTAGGATCGGGTTCCCGAGATATGCAGTATTTT	CAWSVGSGSRDMQYF
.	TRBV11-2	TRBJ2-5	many	TGTGCCAGCAGCTTAGACCAGGGACAAGAGACCCAGTACTTC	CASSLDQGQETQYF
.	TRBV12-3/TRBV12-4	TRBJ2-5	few	TGTGCCAGCAGTTACCGGGGGAGTCTAAAAGAGACCCAGTACTTC	CASSYRGSLKETQYF
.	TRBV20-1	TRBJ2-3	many	TGCAGTGCCCCCAGAGCTGGGGTTAGTACAGATACGCAGTATTTT	CSAPRAGVSTDTQYF
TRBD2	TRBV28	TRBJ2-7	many	TGTGCCAGCAGCCTTAGGGGACTAGCGGGAAGGTACGAGCAGTACTTC	CASSLRGLAGRYEQYF
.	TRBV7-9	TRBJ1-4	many	TGTGCCAGCAGCACCCTCCACGGCGAAAAACTGTTTTTT	CASSTLHGEKLFF
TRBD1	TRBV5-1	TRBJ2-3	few	TGCGCCAGCAGCTTGGGGGACAGGGGAAGCACAGATACGCAGTATTTT	CASSLGDRGSTDTQYF
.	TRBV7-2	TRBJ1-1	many	TGTGCCAGCAGCTTAGGGGCGAACACTGAAGCTTTCTTT	CASSLGANTEAFF
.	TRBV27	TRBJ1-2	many	TGTGCCAGCAGACCAAGCGACGGAGCTAACTATGGCTACACCTTC	CASRPSDGANYGYTF
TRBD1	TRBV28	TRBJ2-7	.	TGTGCCAGCAGCTTAGGACAGGGCCCCGAGCAGTACTTC	CASSLGQGPEQYF
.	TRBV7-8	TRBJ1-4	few	TGTGCCAGCAGCTTCCACGGGCTCAATGAAAAACTGTTTTTT	CASSFHGLNEKLFF
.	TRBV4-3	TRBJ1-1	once	TGCGTCAGCAGCCGGGTACAGGGTGAAGCTTTCTTT	CVSSRVQGEAFF
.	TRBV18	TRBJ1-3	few	TGTGCCAGCTCACCGGACGAACAACAGAGAAACACCATATATTTT	CASSPDEQQRNTIYF
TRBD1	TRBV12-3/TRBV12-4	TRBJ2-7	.	TGTGCCAGCAGTAAATCAGGGGGCCGTGTTTACGAGCAGTACTTC	CASSKSGGRVYEQYF
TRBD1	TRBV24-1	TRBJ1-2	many	TGTGCCACCAGTGCCGCGACAGGGGATCATGGCTACACCTTC	CATSAATGDHGYTF
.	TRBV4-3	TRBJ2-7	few	TGCGCCAGCAGCCAAGATATGGGGAGGTACGAGCAGTACTTC	CASSQDMGRYEQYF
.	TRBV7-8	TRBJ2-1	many	TGTGCCAGCAGCATCCCAGGGTACAATGAGCAGTTCTTC	CASSIPGYNEQFF
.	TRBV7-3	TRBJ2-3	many	TGTGCCAGCAGTCAGGACTCATATACGCAGTATTTT	CASSQDSYTQYF
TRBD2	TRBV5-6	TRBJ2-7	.	TGTGCCAGCAGAGTATGGGGACTAGCTGCCGAGCAGTACTTC	CASRVWGLAAEQYF
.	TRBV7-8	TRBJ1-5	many	TGTGCCAGCAGCTTCAGGGGACCCAATCAGCCCCAGCATTTT	CASSFRGPNQPQHF